A single sample is the source of the 17 T cell receptor beta chains below, sequenced in a study of blood T cell repertoires in COVID-19. Produced via immunoSEQ multiplex PCR; TCRdb's table is partial and in-frame only. The data hold 100,000 to 150,000 clones, with about 87% observed a single time. Sample: peripheral blood. These receptors all stem from a woman aged 70-85 years with acute or convalescent COVID-19.

This clone was detected once. The genes are TRBV27 and TRBJ1-6; weak D call: TRBD1 (5 bases). Germline CDR1 MNHEY, CDR2 SMNVEV (reference sequence). The CDR3 covers 15 residues. The ends were cut back, 4 bases at V and 7 bases at J, with 14 bases in the middle. CDR3 sequence reads: CASSSRGVGNSPLHF. In DNA, the CDR3 is TGTGCCAGCAGTTCCCGGGGGGTAGGGAATTCACCCCTCCACTTT.

V usage is TRBV4-1 and J usage is TRBJ1-5; D possibly corresponds to TRBD1 (6 bases). From germline, CDR1 is MGHRA and CDR2 YSYEKL. The CDR3 extends over 18 amino acids. V was pared by 0 bases and J by 7 bases, with 22 bases between. The CDR3 spells CASSQEGAGGAFRQPQHF. CDR3 nucleotide sequence: TGCGCCAGCAGCCAAGAAGGGGCGGGGGGCGCGTTCAGACAGCCCCAGCATTTT.

The CDR3 here is CASSSPGSPLHF. DNA of the CDR3: TGTGCCAGCAGCTCCCCGGGTTCACCCCTCCACTTT. The gene calls are TRBV7-9 and TRBJ1-6; D ambiguous. V lost 4 bases, J lost 9 bases, and 7 bases lay in between. CDR3 length: 12 amino acids. Germline CDR1 is SEHNR and CDR2 is FQNEAQ (reference sequence).

This clone showed up just once. The chain couples TRBV2 to TRBJ2-6; no clear D. The CDR3 loop spans 15 amino acids. CDR1 SNHLY and CDR2 FYNNEI come from the germline V gene. V was trimmed by 5 bases and J by 3 bases, leaving 11 bases between them. The CDR3 is CASSLLSGGANVLTF. The DNA for the CDR3 is TGTGCCAGCAGTCTTCTTTCCGGTGGGGCCAACGTCCTGACTTTC.

The chain employs TRBV7-9 and TRBJ2-3, with D maybe TRBD2 (5 bases). This CDR3 region has 13 residues. V gave up 0 bases and J gave up 6 bases, with 7 bases separating them. CDR1 SEHNR and CDR2 FQNEAQ come from the germline V gene (reference sequence). This CDR3 is CASSLAGGDTQYF. CDR3 coding DNA: TGTGCCAGCAGCTTAGCGGGCGGGGATACGCAGTATTTT. The full variable domain, with the rest looked up from reference TRBV7-9 and TRBJ2-3, is DTGVSQNPRHKITKRGQNVTFRCDPISEHNRLYWYRQTLGQGPEFLTYFQNEAQLEKSRLLSDRFSAERPKGSFSTLEIQRTEQGDSAMYLCASSLAGGDTQYFGPGTRLTVL.

The V gene is TRBV4-2, the J gene TRBJ2-2; 10 positions agree with TRBD2. CDR3 length: 17 amino acids. CDR1 and CDR2 (germline): LGHNA, YNFKEQ. After removal of 3 bases from V and 4 bases from J, the junction contained 8 bases not matched to a gene. CDR3 region: CASSHPGLASGTGELFF. Here the CDR3 DNA reads TGTGCCAGCAGCCATCCGGGACTAGCGTCTGGCACCGGGGAGCTGTTTTTT.

The V gene is TRBV29-1, the J gene TRBJ2-1; TRBD2 agrees at 7 bases. The CDR3 sequence is 15 residues long. V shed 3 bases and J 15 bases; nucleotides not matched to a gene: 20. The germline V gene has CDR1 SQVTM and CDR2 ANQGSEA. CDR3 coding DNA: TGCAGCGTTGATGCTCATCTCAGGGCGGGGGAGAACCCGTTCTTC. Residues: CSVDAHLRAGENPFF.

V gene TRBV12-5 combines with J gene TRBJ1-5; D not certain. Germline values: CDR1 LGHNT, CDR2 FRNRAP. Trimming cost V 2 bases and J 7 bases, with 12 bases left between them. The CDR3 totals 14 residues. In DNA, the CDR3 is TGTGCTAGTGGTTTGTTAGCAGGCGGGCAGCCCCAGCATTTT. Residues: CASGLLAGGQPQHF.

This sequence joins TRBV30 and TRBJ2-5; 9 bases match TRBD1. CDR1 GTSNPN and CDR2 SVGIG come from the germline V gene (reference sequence). V shed 3 bases, J shed 5 bases, and the junction held 4 bases outside the gene matches. There are 13 residues in the CDR3. CDR3 bases: TGTGCCTGGAGGGGACAGGGCTGGGAGACCCAGTACTTC. The encoded protein is CAWRGQGWETQYF. Complete variable domain (other parts from reference TRBV30 and TRBJ2-5): SQTIHQWPATLVQPVGSPLSLECTVEGTSNPNLYWYRQAAGRGLQLLFYSVGIGQISSEVPQNLSASRPQDRQFILSSKKLLLSDSGFYLCAWRGQGWETQYFGPGTRLLVL.

V usage is TRBV28 and J usage is TRBJ1-1; 7 positions agree with TRBD1. CDR3 length: 11 amino acids. V shed 7 bases and J 9 bases; nucleotides not matched to a gene: 5. Per the germline V gene, CDR1 is MDHEN and CDR2 is SYDVKM. Written as DNA, the CDR3 is TGTGCCAGCATTGGAGGGGGCCAAGCTTTCTTT. This gives the protein CASIGGGQAFF.

The V and J genes are TRBV9 and TRBJ1-2; no firm D call. Germline V gene data show CDR1 as SGDLS and CDR2 as YYNGEE. Trimming left V 0 bases short and J 2 bases short, with 8 bases between. CDR3 size: 14 residues. This chain's CDR3 is CASSVAPENYGYTF. DNA of the CDR3: TGTGCCAGCAGCGTAGCTCCAGAAAACTATGGCTACACCTTC.

The DNA for the CDR3 is TGTGCCAGCAGCTTAGGGACAGGTTCCTCAGGAAACACCATATATTTT. Translated: CASSLGTGSSGNTIYF. The V call is TRBV7-9, the J call TRBJ1-3; 7 bases match TRBD1. V lost 1 base to trimming and J lost 4 bases; unmatched junction nucleotides: 7. CDR3 length: 16 amino acids. Per the germline V gene, CDR1 is SEHNR and CDR2 is FQNEAQ (reference sequence).

The chain uses TRBV10-2 and TRBJ2-1; a possible D gene is TRBD1 (6 bases). The CDR3 is 15 amino acids. Germline V CDR1 and CDR2: WSHSY, SAAADI. Trimming shortened V by 6 bases and J by 0 bases, and 12 bases separated the two germline ends. The DNA of the CDR3 is TGCGCCAGCAGATTAGGGGGAAGCTCCTACAATGAGCAGTTCTTC. The encoded protein is CASRLGGSSYNEQFF.

V and J are TRBV5-4 and TRBJ2-1; D possibly corresponds to TRBD1 (6 bases). Trimming left V 2 bases short and J 7 bases short, with 10 bases between. In germline, CDR1 is SGHNT, CDR2 YYREEE (reference sequence). There are 13 residues in the CDR3. The CDR3 protein is CASSLGGRNEQFF. The CDR3 DNA reads TGTGCCAGCAGCTTAGGGGGTCGGAATGAGCAGTTCTTC.

This rearrangement joins TRBV3-1 (or the pseudogene TRBV3-2) to TRBJ1-2; no clear D gene. V dropped 1 base and J dropped 5 bases, with 5 bases sitting between them. Germline values: CDR1 LGHDT, CDR2 YNNKEL (reference sequence). The CDR3 covers 12 residues. For the CDR3, the DNA is TGTGCCAGCAGCCAAGGCACTTATGGCTACACCTTC. Protein sequence: CASSQGTYGYTF.

A single count supports this clone. The gene calls are TRBV25-1 and TRBJ1-6; a weak D match, TRBD1 (5 bases). CDR3 size: 14 residues. Trimming removed 6 bases at V and 6 bases at J, with 12 bases between. Germline CDR1 MGHDK, CDR2 SYGVNS. The CDR3 is CASRVDGANSPLHF. DNA of the CDR3: TGTGCCAGCAGGGTGGATGGGGCTAATTCACCCCTCCACTTT.

J is TRBJ2-5 and V is TRBV28, with 8 bases lining up with TRBD1. The germline V gene has CDR1 MDHEN and CDR2 SYDVKM. The CDR3 sequence is 16 residues long. V was clipped by 6 bases and J by 1 base; unmatched bases: 10. Written as DNA, the CDR3 is TGTGCCAGCAGAATTGGGGTGACAGGGGCCCAAGAGACCCAGTACTTC. It encodes CASRIGVTGAQETQYF.